A selection of T cell receptor beta chains follows, all from one sample in a study of blood T cells in healthy people across ages. Each CDR3 protein gets one entry after TCRdb re-called the 5' RACE reads with MiXCR. The data hold 1.5 million to 2 million distinct CDR3 sequences, with about 35% observed a single time. Sequencing input: blood. These receptors were taken from a woman in her 30s in good health. Both conserved end residues are part of each CDR3. D genes are given only for firm matches. Only part of the rows carry a size: once, few, many, or a class if the clone is expanded.

clone_size	v_call	j_call	d_call	cdr3_aa	cdr3_nt
many	TRBV20-1	TRBJ1-2	TRBD1	CSARTGDGYTF	TGCAGCGCCAGGACAGGGGACGGCTACACCTTC
NA	TRBV7-3	TRBJ2-3	NA	CASSFAGPDTQYF	TGTGCCAGCAGCTTCGCAGGGCCCGATACGCAGTATTTT
many	TRBV28	TRBJ2-2	TRBD1	CASSLPPGQGTGELFF	TGTGCCAGCAGTTTGCCCCCGGGACAGGGGACCGGGGAGCTGTTTTTT
NA	TRBV27	TRBJ2-2	NA	CASRRTQRNTGELFF	TGTGCCAGCCGTAGGACTCAGCGGAACACCGGGGAGCTGTTTTTT
NA	TRBV5-1	TRBJ2-7	TRBD2	CASSFVSGGGAIPYEQYF	TGCGCCAGCAGCTTCGTAAGTGGCGGGGGGGCGATTCCCTACGAGCAGTACTTC
NA	TRBV5-1	TRBJ2-2	TRBD2	CASSWTSGRAPGELFF	TGCGCCAGCAGCTGGACTAGCGGGAGGGCCCCAGGGGAGCTGTTTTTT
few	TRBV25-1	TRBJ2-5	TRBD2	CASSQVKAGGETQYF	TGTGCCAGCAGCCAGGTCAAAGCGGGAGGAGAGACCCAGTACTTC
NA	TRBV5-1	TRBJ1-2	NA	CASSRDGTNYGYTF	TGCGCCAGCAGCCGGGACGGAACTAACTATGGCTACACCTTC
few	TRBV7-2	TRBJ1-1	TRBD1	CASKRQGNTEAFF	TGTGCCAGCAAAAGACAGGGGAACACTGAAGCTTTCTTT
NA	TRBV20-1	TRBJ2-1	NA	CSASGRGYPYNEQFF	TGCAGTGCTAGTGGGCGGGGCTACCCCTACAATGAGCAGTTCTTC
NA	TRBV20-1	TRBJ2-3	NA	CSAPGRARGTDTQYF	TGCAGTGCTCCGGGTAGGGCTAGGGGCACAGATACGCAGTATTTT
few	TRBV7-9	TRBJ2-7	TRBD2	CASSLTTSGGYVYEQYF	TGTGCCAGCAGCTTGACGACTAGCGGGGGGTACGTCTACGAGCAGTACTTC
NA	TRBV5-1	TRBJ2-1	TRBD2	CASSPLLADSYNEQFF	TGCGCCAGCAGCCCTTTACTAGCGGACTCCTACAATGAGCAGTTCTTC
many	TRBV5-1	TRBJ2-1	TRBD2	CASSTSGGANEQFF	TGCGCCAGCAGCACTAGCGGGGGGGCGAATGAGCAGTTCTTC
few	TRBV20-1	TRBJ2-7	NA	CSAEEGVSYEQYF	TGCAGTGCCGAAGAGGGGGTCTCCTACGAGCAGTACTTC
NA	TRBV18	TRBJ2-7	TRBD2	CASSPLGTRGEQYF	TGTGCCAGCTCACCACTCGGGACTAGGGGCGAGCAGTACTTC
NA	TRBV27	TRBJ1-2	TRBD1	CANSLGPGAGQGTYGYTF	TGTGCCAACAGTTTGGGTCCCGGTGCGGGACAGGGGACTTATGGCTACACCTTC
NA	TRBV5-1	TRBJ2-3	TRBD2	CASSLARDSGGADTQYF	TGCGCCAGCAGCTTGGCCCGTGATAGCGGGGGGGCGGATACGCAGTATTTT
NA	TRBV3-1	TRBJ2-7	TRBD2	CASSQGTGGGHEQYF	TGTGCCAGCAGCCAAGGGACGGGAGGGGGGCACGAGCAGTACTTC
few	TRBV9	TRBJ2-1	TRBD2	CASSVGGGWSTSGEINEQFF	TGTGCCAGCAGCGTAGGAGGAGGGTGGTCGACTAGCGGAGAGATTAATGAGCAGTTCTTC
few	TRBV24-1	TRBJ2-7	TRBD1	CATSVHLIQGSSYEQYF	TGTGCCACCAGTGTCCACCTTATACAGGGGTCATCCTACGAGCAGTACTTC
few	TRBV4-2	TRBJ1-2	TRBD1	CASSQDLGQGGYGYTF	TGTGCCAGCAGCCAAGACCTGGGACAGGGGGGTTATGGCTACACCTTC
NA	TRBV28	TRBJ2-1	NA	CASSRTLLSAKKNEQFF	TGTGCCAGCAGTCGAACCTTACTGAGTGCGAAAAAAAATGAGCAGTTCTTC
NA	TRBV20-1	TRBJ2-1	TRBD2	CNAWTSIHNEQFF	TGCAATGCTTGGACTAGCATACACAATGAGCAGTTCTTC
NA	TRBV3-1	TRBJ2-3	TRBD2	CASSPGRGKADTQYF	TGTGCCAGCAGCCCCGGGAGGGGAAAGGCAGATACGCAGTATTTT
NA	TRBV9	TRBJ2-7	TRBD1	CASSALPGQVYEQYF	TGTGCCAGCAGCGCCCTACCGGGACAGGTGTACGAGCAGTACTTC
once	TRBV29-1	TRBJ2-2	NA	CSVDVGLAGELFF	TGCAGCGTTGACGTAGGTTTGGCCGGGGAGCTGTTTTTT
few	TRBV5-5	TRBJ2-1	TRBD1	CASSKGQDNEQFF	TGTGCCAGCAGCAAAGGACAGGACAATGAGCAGTTCTTC
few	TRBV18	TRBJ2-3	NA	CASSPAHRTDTQYF	TGTGCCAGCTCACCCGCCCACAGGACAGATACGCAGTATTTT
many	TRBV12-3/TRBV12-4	TRBJ2-1	TRBD2	CASSFELAGRNEQFF	TGTGCCAGCAGTTTCGAACTAGCGGGCCGGAATGAGCAGTTCTTC
few	TRBV3-1	TRBJ2-3	NA	CASSQDIGGADTQYF	TGTGCCAGCAGCCAAGATATCGGCGGGGCGGATACGCAGTATTTT
NA	TRBV20-1	TRBJ2-1	NA	CSATKAGTATYNEQFF	TGCAGTGCAACCAAGGCGGGGACAGCCACTTACAATGAGCAGTTCTTC
few	TRBV3-1	TRBJ1-2	NA	CASSRPSTGSYGYTF	TGTGCCAGCAGCCGCCCCTCGACAGGTTCCTATGGCTACACCTTC
NA	TRBV2	TRBJ2-7	TRBD2	CATKAGGYNEQYF	TGTGCCACGAAAGCGGGAGGGTACAATGAGCAGTACTTC
once	TRBV6-1	TRBJ2-3	TRBD2	CASERGPNADTQYF	TGTGCCAGCGAGCGGGGGCCAAACGCAGATACGCAGTATTTT
few	TRBV6-4	TRBJ2-5	NA	CASSVRQGETQYF	TGTGCCAGCAGTGTGAGGCAGGGTGAGACCCAGTACTTC
few	TRBV10-2	TRBJ2-7	NA	CASTLTGSISYEQYF	TGCGCCAGCACCCTGACGGGTTCCATCTCCTACGAGCAGTACTTC